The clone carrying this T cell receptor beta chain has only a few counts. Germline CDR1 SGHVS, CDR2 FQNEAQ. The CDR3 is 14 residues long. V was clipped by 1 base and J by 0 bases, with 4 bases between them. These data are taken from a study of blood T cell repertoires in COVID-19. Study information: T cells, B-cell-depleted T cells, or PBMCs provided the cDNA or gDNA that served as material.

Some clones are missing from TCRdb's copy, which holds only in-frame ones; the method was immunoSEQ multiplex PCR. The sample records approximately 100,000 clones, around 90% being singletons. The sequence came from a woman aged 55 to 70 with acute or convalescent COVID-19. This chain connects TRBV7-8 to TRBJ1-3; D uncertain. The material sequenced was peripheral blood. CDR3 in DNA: TGTGCCAGCAGCTTAGGTAGCTCTGGAAACACCATATATTTT. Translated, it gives CASSLGSSGNTIYF.